This is a list of T cell receptor beta chains from one sample in a study of PD-L1 blockade in urothelial cancer. Libraries were prepared by immunoSEQ multiplex PCR; TCRdb keeps only in-frame clonotypes and omits some of them. The sample consists of tens of thousands of clones, around 85% of them appearing once. Source: PBMCs, taken around atezolizumab (anti-PD-L1) treatment. The receptors come from a man in his sixties with urothelial cancer. Both conserved end residues are part of each CDR3. The D gene is left open where the match is weak. Expanded clones are given a class, and other clones once, few, many or no size at all.

V,size,D,J,CDR3,DNA
TRBV19,few,TRBD1,TRBJ2-7,CASKKEGAGIEQYF,TGTGCCAGTAAAAAAGAGGGGGCAGGCATCGAGCAGTACTTC
TRBV29-1,-,-,TRBJ1-2,CSAGGGASYYGYTF,TGCAGCGCCGGTGGGGGGGCAAGTTACTATGGCTACACCTTC
TRBV7-6,-,TRBD1,TRBJ1-3,CASSLMGQGLRRNTIYF,TGTGCCAGCAGCTTAATGGGACAGGGCTTACGGAGAAACACCATATATTTT
TRBV18,-,TRBD1,TRBJ1-2,CASSSGTDYGYTF,TGTGCCAGCTCATCCGGGACAGACTATGGCTACACCTTC
TRBV30,once,TRBD1,TRBJ1-1,CAWSVSGTGRIYLNTEAFF,TGTGCCTGGAGTGTATCTGGGACAGGGCGGATCTATTTGAACACTGAAGCTTTCTTT
TRBV29-1,-,-,TRBJ2-7,CSGGSTYEQYF,TGCAGCGGGGGCTCTACCTACGAGCAGTACTTC
TRBV6-6,-,-,TRBJ2-1,CASKKMAQRNEQFF,TGTGCCAGCAAAAAGATGGCCCAACGCAATGAGCAGTTCTTC
TRBV4-2,-,-,TRBJ2-7,CASSQMRVSGDDEQYF,TGTGCCAGCAGCCAAATGAGGGTCTCCGGGGATGATGAGCAGTACTTC
TRBV4-1,-,-,TRBJ1-3,CASSQAQRQSGNTIYF,TGCGCCAGCAGCCAAGCTCAGCGACAGTCTGGAAACACCATATATTTT
TRBV11-2,few,-,TRBJ1-2,CASSLEGGQIYGYTF,TGTGCCAGCAGCTTAGAAGGTGGGCAGATCTATGGCTACACCTTC
TRBV4-2,-,-,TRBJ2-3,CASSLMGVVTDTQYF,TGTGCCAGCAGTCTCATGGGAGTTGTCACAGATACGCAGTATTTT
TRBV5-4,-,-,TRBJ2-2,CASSLNGGNTGELFF,TGTGCCAGCAGCTTGAACGGGGGAAACACCGGGGAGCTGTTTTTT
TRBV7-9,-,TRBD2,TRBJ2-1,CASSSPLAGGPRNEQFF,TGTGCCAGCAGCTCCCCGCTAGCGGGGGGCCCTAGGAATGAGCAGTTCTTC
TRBV5-6,-,-,TRBJ2-7,CASSFDGFSYEQYF,TGTGCCAGCAGCTTTGATGGTTTTAGCTACGAGCAGTACTTC
TRBV9,-,TRBD1,TRBJ1-3,CASSFTGTGGGNTIYF,TGTGCCAGCAGCTTTACCGGGACAGGGGGTGGAAACACCATATATTTT
TRBV30,-,-,TRBJ1-4,CAWTFGRSNEKLFF,TGTGCCTGGACCTTCGGCAGGTCCAATGAAAAACTGTTTTTT
TRBV5-1,-,-,TRBJ1-2,CASSSSGANYGYTF,TGCGCCAGCAGCTCATCAGGGGCTAACTATGGCTACACCTTC
TRBV30,-,-,TRBJ1-4,CAWRGGGGNREKLFF,TGTGCCTGGAGAGGTGGGGGCGGAAATAGGGAAAAACTGTTTTTT
TRBV19,-,TRBD1,TRBJ1-4,CASSSPRDRRNEKLFF,TGTGCCAGTAGTAGTCCCCGGGACAGAAGAAATGAAAAACTGTTTTTT
TRBV2,once,TRBD1,TRBJ2-3,CASRANRGRVDTQYF,TGTGCCAGCAGAGCAAACAGGGGGCGAGTAGATACGCAGTATTTT
TRBV19,-,-,TRBJ1-2,CASSIDREQGRGYTF,TGTGCCAGTAGTATAGATCGCGAACAGGGTCGTGGCTACACCTTC
TRBV4-3,-,TRBD1,TRBJ2-4,CASSHGTGQGIQYF,TGCGCCAGCAGCCATGGGACAGGGCAGGGCATTCAGTACTTC
TRBV25-1,-,-,TRBJ1-1,CASSAGFEAFF,TGTGCCAGCAGTGCGGGTTTTGAAGCTTTCTTT
TRBV29-1,-,TRBD1,TRBJ2-7,CSVGDSDEQYF,TGCAGCGTGGGGGACAGCGACGAGCAGTACTTC
TRBV7-9,-,TRBD2,TRBJ2-1,CASSTLAGGYNEQFF,TGTGCCAGCAGTACCCTGGCGGGGGGCTACAATGAGCAGTTCTTC
TRBV5-5,-,-,TRBJ1-2,CASSLAPGENYGYTF,TGTGCCAGCAGCTTGGCACCGGGGGAAAACTATGGCTACACCTTC
TRBV6-6,-,-,TRBJ2-7,CASSSPRGKAYEQYF,TGTGCCAGCAGTTCCCCGAGAGGGAAAGCCTACGAGCAGTACTTC
TRBV19,-,-,TRBJ1-6,CASSATITTGTYNSPLHF,TGTGCCAGTAGCGCAACTATAACCACAGGGACGTATAATTCACCCCTCCACTTT
TRBV30,-,-,TRBJ1-2,CVYRDPYGYTF,TGTGTCTACAGGGACCCCTATGGCTACACCTTC
TRBV15,-,TRBD2,TRBJ2-1,CATSREVQRGSNEQFF,TGTGCCACCAGCAGAGAGGTCCAGCGGGGGAGCAATGAGCAGTTCTTC
TRBV4-1,once,-,TRBJ2-3,CASSQGKRVITDTQYF,TGCGCCAGCAGCCAAGGGAAGCGGGTGATCACAGATACGCAGTATTTT
TRBV4-3,once,TRBD2,TRBJ2-3,CASSQTAGGLVLPDTQYF,TGCGCCAGCAGCCAAACAGCGGGGGGGCTAGTATTGCCAGATACGCAGTATTTT
TRBV5-1,-,-,TRBJ2-7,CASSSSYEQYF,TGCGCCAGCAGCTCTTCCTACGAGCAGTACTTC
TRBV12-5,-,-,TRBJ2-5,CASVQGQETQYF,TGTGCTAGTGTGCAGGGGCAAGAGACCCAGTACTTC
TRBV7-9,once,-,TRBJ1-1,CASSLEAGAVTEAFF,TGTGCCAGCAGCTTAGAAGCTGGGGCGGTTACTGAAGCTTTCTTT
TRBV6-6,-,-,TRBJ1-5,CASSFRGNQPQHF,TGTGCCAGCAGTTTCAGGGGCAATCAGCCCCAGCATTTT
TRBV25-1,-,-,TRBJ2-5,CASSEGPLEETQYF,TGTGCCAGCAGTGAAGGGCCGCTGGAAGAGACCCAGTACTTC
TRBV10-3,-,-,TRBJ2-7,CAIGGAGPRYEQYF,TGTGCCATCGGAGGGGCCGGGCCCCGTTACGAGCAGTACTTC
TRBV14,few,TRBD1,TRBJ1-6,CASSQAGGQGTASPLHF,TGTGCCAGCAGCCAAGCAGGCGGACAGGGGACCGCTTCACCCCTCCACTTT
TRBV21-1,-,-,TRBJ2-6,CASSKEDSYLSGANVLTF,TGTGCCAGCAGCAAAGAGGACAGCTATCTCTCTGGGGCCAACGTCCTGACTTTC
TRBV2,-,-,TRBJ2-5,CASSLFLSQETQYF,TGTGCCAGCAGTCTCTTTCTAAGCCAAGAGACCCAGTACTTC
TRBV5-5,-,-,TRBJ1-1,CASSLADRAQVFF,TGTGCCAGCAGCTTGGCCGACAGAGCTCAGGTTTTCTTT
TRBV2,few,TRBD1,TRBJ2-5,CASKAGGETQYF,TGTGCCAGCAAGGCAGGGGGCGAGACCCAGTACTTC
TRBV29-1,-,-,TRBJ1-6,CSVGTDHNSPLHF,TGCAGCGTTGGGACAGATCACAATTCACCCCTCCACTTT
TRBV11-2,-,-,TRBJ2-2,CASSLGPRTGELFF,TGTGCCAGCAGCTTAGGGCCGAGGACCGGGGAGCTGTTTTTT
TRBV5-1,-,TRBD2,TRBJ2-2,CASSLQVAGGAELFF,TGCGCCAGCAGCTTGCAGGTAGCGGGGGGTGCGGAGCTGTTTTTT
TRBV9,-,-,TRBJ2-1,CASSFRTEPINEQFF,TGTGCCAGCAGCTTTCGGACAGAGCCGATCAATGAGCAGTTCTTC
TRBV9,-,-,TRBJ2-2,CASSVGLGAGELFF,TGTGCCAGCAGCGTAGGACTAGGGGCCGGGGAGCTGTTTTTT
TRBV10-3,once,TRBD1,TRBJ2-2,CAIGAGGNTGELFF,TGTGCCATCGGGGCAGGGGGAAACACCGGGGAGCTGTTTTTT
TRBV7-2,-,TRBD1,TRBJ2-2,CASSAHQGAGELFF,TGTGCCAGCAGCGCCCACCAGGGGGCCGGGGAGCTGTTTTTT
TRBV10-3,-,TRBD2,TRBJ2-7,CASRGELAGGSEQYF,TGTGCCTCCCGAGGGGAACTAGCGGGGGGTAGCGAGCAGTACTTC
TRBV28,-,TRBD2,TRBJ2-5,CASSSTNLAGRETQYF,TGTGCCAGCAGTTCCACCAATCTAGCGGGTAGGGAGACCCAGTACTTC
TRBV21-1,-,-,TRBJ2-3,CASSKVTGGIDTQYF,TGTGCCAGCAGCAAAGTTACAGGGGGGATAGATACGCAGTATTTT
TRBV18,-,TRBD1,TRBJ1-2,CASSPNTGGMNYGYTF,TGTGCCAGCTCACCAAACACAGGGGGCATGAACTATGGCTACACCTTC
TRBV28,-,-,TRBJ1-6,CASSWGGISYNSPLHF,TGTGCCAGCTCCTGGGGGGGCATCTCCTATAATTCACCCCTCCACTTT
TRBV19,-,-,TRBJ1-2,CASSILTEDYGYTF,TGTGCCAGTAGTATCTTGACAGAGGACTATGGCTACACCTTC
TRBV19,few,TRBD1,TRBJ1-5,CASSIWGQRNQPQHF,TGTGCCAGTAGTATATGGGGACAGCGCAATCAGCCCCAGCATTTT
TRBV11-1,-,-,TRBJ2-1,CASSHGGDNEQFF,TGTGCCAGCAGCCACGGGGGTGACAATGAGCAGTTCTTC